Following are 19 T cell receptor beta chains from one sample sequenced in a study of technical replicates of blood from several donors. Sequencing was performed with immunoSEQ multiplex PCR; in TCRdb, only in-frame clones are kept and a portion is missing. Among about 56,000 clones listed, 85% to 95% were seen once. The material sequenced was PBMCs. These receptors originate from a human donor in good health. Some clones in this sample may be carry-over from other donors' samples.

In its sample, this clone was seen once. The V gene is TRBV5-8, the J gene TRBJ2-7, with 7 bases aligning to TRBD1. CDR1 and CDR2 from the germline V gene are SGHTS and YDEGEE. V shed 4 bases and J 6 bases; nucleotides not matched to a gene: 13. The CDR3 length is 15 residues. The CDR3: CASSPEEYRGREQYF. CDR3 in DNA: TGTGCCAGCAGCCCCGAGGAGTACAGGGGCCGCGAGCAGTACTTC.

The rearrangement joins TRBV19 to TRBJ1-2, with TRBD1 identical over 9 bases. The V gene's germline CDR1 is LNHDA and CDR2 SQIVND (reference sequence). The CDR3 consists of 17 residues. The junction had 14 bases not matched to a gene; V was cut back by 5 bases and J by 4 bases. CDR3 in DNA: TGTGCCAGTAGTCCCTCCGCGGGGACAGGGCTCTCCTATGGCTACACCTTC. Amino acids: CASSPSAGTGLSYGYTF.

Here the CDR3 DNA reads TGTGCCAGCAGCCGATGGGGGGATAGCAATCAGCCCCAGCATTTT. Translating gives CASSRWGDSNQPQHF. This sequence joins TRBV7-2 and TRBJ1-5, with D possibly TRBD1 on 5 matching bases. CDR1 is SGHTA, CDR2 FQGNSA, per germline. The length of the CDR3 is 15 residues. V was shortened by 5 bases and J by 0 bases, with 11 bases between the two germline ends.

The rearrangement uses TRBV9 and TRBJ1-2, with D maybe TRBD1 (6 bases). Trimming removed 5 bases at V and 3 bases at J, with 17 bases between. This CDR3 comprises 15 residues. The germline gives CDR1 SGDLS, CDR2 YYNGEE. The CDR3 here is CASRRGGGKDYGYTF. In DNA, the CDR3 is TGTGCCAGCAGGAGGGGAGGGGGTAAAGACTATGGCTACACCTTC.

This clone was counted between two and nine times. The V gene is TRBV7-8, the J gene TRBJ1-1; 9 bases map to TRBD1. Germline CDR1 SGHVS, CDR2 FQNEAQ. V lost 4 bases, J lost 4 bases, and 7 bases stayed unmatched. CDR3 length: 15 amino acids. Written as DNA, the CDR3 is TGTGCCAGCAGCTCCTACACAGGGGGCTTCACTGAAGCTTTCTTT. This sequence encodes CASSSYTGGFTEAFF.

The CDR3, as DNA: TGTGCCAGCACCTCTAGGCTAGCGGCTTACAATGAGCAGTTCTTC. It specifies CASTSRLAAYNEQFF. The rearrangement links TRBV5-4 to TRBJ2-1; 7 bases are a match to TRBD2. The CDR3 is 15 residues long. Trimming took 6 bases from V and 4 from J; bases not matched to a gene: 10. Germline V gene sequence: CDR1 SGHNT, CDR2 YYREEE (reference sequence). The variable domain in full, with the rest retrieved from reference TRBV5-4 and TRBJ2-1, is ETGVTQSPTHLIKTRGQQVTLRCSSQSGHNTVSWYQQALGQGPQFIFQYYREEENGRGNFPPRFSGLQFPNYSSELNVNALELDDSALYLCASTSRLAAYNEQFFGPGTRLTVL.

This chain connects TRBV4-2 to TRBJ2-5; possibly TRBD2 for D (6 bases). With 0 bases removed from V and 1 base from J, the gap between germline ends came to 9 bases. The length of the CDR3 is 15 residues. Germline CDR1 LGHNA, CDR2 YNFKEQ. CDR3 residues: CASSQEGGAQETQYF. CDR3 DNA sequence: TGTGCCAGCAGCCAAGAAGGCGGGGCCCAAGAGACCCAGTACTTC.

The chain links TRBV19 to TRBJ2-5, with TRBD2 identical over 10 bases. The CDR3 loop spans 16 amino acids. Germline V lookup: CDR1 LNHDA, CDR2 SQIVND (reference sequence). The ends lost 4 bases at V and 7 bases at J; junction bases unmatched: 12. The CDR3 loop is CASSTPTSGKGATQYF. As DNA, the CDR3 is TGTGCCAGTAGTACCCCCACTAGCGGGAAAGGGGCGACCCAGTACTTC.

The chain employs TRBV6-5 and TRBJ2-5, with 7 bases identical to TRBD1. The CDR3 is made up of 14 amino acids. Germline assignment: CDR1 MNHEY and CDR2 SVGAGI. Trimming cost V 4 bases and J 11 bases; bases outside gene matches: 13. CDR3 sequence (DNA): TGTGCCAGCAGTTCCCTTCAGGGGGTTCTCAAGCAGTACTTC. Protein product: CASSSLQGVLKQYF.

The J gene is TRBJ1-3, the V gene TRBV6-5; D is perhaps TRBD1 (5 bases). The germline V gene has CDR1 MNHEY and CDR2 SVGAGI. The CDR3 runs 13 residues. V lost 6 bases and J lost 0, with 6 bases in between. CDR3 nucleotides: TGTGCCAGCAGAGACAGCTCTGGAAACACCATATATTTT. It translates to CASRDSSGNTIYF.

This clone was counted once. The V call is TRBV2, the J call TRBJ2-7; 7 bases map to TRBD1. This CDR3 is built from 13 residues. V lost 7 bases, J lost 6 bases, and 9 bases stayed unmatched. The germline V gene has CDR1 SNHLY and CDR2 FYNNEI. The CDR3 spells CASKVDRFGEQYF. The CDR3 DNA is TGTGCCAGCAAAGTGGACAGGTTCGGCGAGCAGTACTTC.

V gene TRBV4-3 combines with J gene TRBJ1-1, with TRBD1 matching over 10 bases. CDR3 length: 15 amino acids. Trimming cost V 0 bases and J 4 bases; bases outside gene matches: 2. The germline gives CDR1 LGHNA, CDR2 YSLEER. The CDR3 region has the DNA TGCGCCAGCAGCCAAGATGGGACAGGGGTCACTGAAGCTTTCTTT. Protein sequence: CASSQDGTGVTEAFF.

This clone has just one count. This rearrangement joins TRBV5-1 to TRBJ2-5, with 14 nucleotides matching TRBD2. This CDR3 is 17 amino acids long. Germline V gives CDR1 SGHRS, CDR2 YFSETQ. The V segment lost 0 bases and the J segment 1 base; nucleotides outside the gene matches: 2. This CDR3 is CASSLGLAGGLQETQYF. CDR3 sequence (DNA): TGCGCCAGCAGCTTGGGACTAGCGGGGGGGCTCCAAGAGACCCAGTACTTC. The full variable domain, completed using reference TRBV5-1 and TRBJ2-5, is KAGVTQTPRYLIKTRGQQVTLSCSPISGHRSVSWYQQTPGQGLQFLFEYFSETQRNKGNFPGRFSGRQFSNSRSEMNVSTLELGDSALYLCASSLGLAGGLQETQYFGPGTRLLVL.

The chain combines TRBV4-1 with TRBJ2-1; 7 nucleotides align to TRBD2. V gave up 3 bases and J gave up 3 bases; unmatched junction bases: 8. This CDR3 spans 16 amino acids. CDR1 MGHRA and CDR2 YSYEKL come from the germline V gene. The DNA for the CDR3 is TGCGCCAGCAGCCACAAGGTAGCGGGTGACTACAATGAGCAGTTCTTC. Protein sequence: CASSHKVAGDYNEQFF.

The V call is TRBV18, the J call TRBJ1-2; D perhaps matches TRBD1 (5 bases). The germline gives CDR1 KGHSH, CDR2 LQKENI. This CDR3 region has 14 residues. Trimming removed 5 bases from V and 8 bases from J, with 18 bases in between. As DNA, the CDR3 is TGTGCCAGCTCAATAGGGGAACCCCGGCGGGGCTACACCTTC. It yields the protein CASSIGEPRRGYTF.

The chain has TRBV7-9 and TRBJ1-4; D is undetermined. Germline assignment: CDR1 SEHNR and CDR2 FQNEAQ (reference sequence). Trimming removed 5 bases at V and 0 bases at J, with 10 bases between. The CDR3 consists of 15 residues. CDR3 protein: CASSQPSATNEKLFF. CDR3 DNA sequence: TGTGCCAGCAGCCAACCCAGTGCAACTAATGAAAAACTGTTTTTT.

V usage is TRBV2 and J usage is TRBJ2-3, with 13 bases identical to TRBD2. CDR1 and CDR2 (germline): SNHLY, FYNNEI. The CDR3 consists of 19 residues. Trimming removed 2 bases from V and 3 bases from J; junction bases left unmatched: 11. The CDR3: CASSELGTSGIALTDTQYF. The CDR3 region has the DNA TGTGCCAGCAGTGAACTTGGGACTAGCGGGATAGCCCTAACAGATACGCAGTATTTT.

The CDR3 nucleotides read TGTGCCAGCAGCGCGGGGGGACTGTACAATGAGCAGTTCTTC. Translated: CASSAGGLYNEQFF. The rearrangement links TRBV9 to TRBJ2-1; the match to TRBD2 covers 7 bases. The V and J ends lost 3 bases and 4 bases, in that order; junction bases with no gene match: 4. The CDR3 is 14 amino acids. Germline CDR1 reads SGDLS; CDR2 reads YYNGEE.

This chain joins TRBV5-1 and TRBJ2-2; 7 bases fit TRBD1. The V gene's germline CDR1 is SGHRS and CDR2 YFSETQ. V was pared by 0 bases and J by 1 base, with 3 bases of the junction left unmatched. CDR3 length: 16 residues. As DNA, the CDR3 is TGCGCCAGCAGCTTGGGGTGGACAGGGAACACCGGGGAGCTGTTTTTT. This encodes CASSLGWTGNTGELFF.